What follows are 7 T cell receptor beta chains derived from one specimen sequenced in a study of regulatory T cells in long-lasting Graves disease. Sample time point: newly diagnosed GD, antithyroid drugs for less than 3 months. PBMCs provided the RNA from which the TCR library was made. Combining iRepertoire HTBI primers with Arm-PCR of CDR3 regions, the authors built TCR beta libraries. TCRdb re-analysed the multiplex PCR reads in MiXCR, keeping a single row per CDR3 protein. The table lists over 200,000 distinct CDR3 sequences, around 18% of them singletons. In addition, the sample was reused for a study of T cells in Graves' hyperthyroidism and ophthalmopathy.

The starting material was peripheral blood mononuclear cells (PBMCs), obtained at new diagnosis, from a patient treated with antithyroid drugs. Receptor source: a woman in her 30s with Graves disease.

This chain connects TRBV9 to TRBJ1-4; TRBD1 might be the D (6 bases). CDR1 is SGDLS and CDR2 is YYNGEE in the germline V gene. V lost 3 bases and J lost 6, with 12 bases in between. The CDR3 is 14 residues long. The CDR3 sequence is CASSAGGRYEKLFF. The CDR3 DNA reads as TGTGCCAGCAGCGCGGGGGGCAGGTATGAAAAACTGTTTTTT. Combining the CDR3 with reference TRBV9 and TRBJ1-4 gives the whole variable domain DSGVTQTPKHLITATGQRVTLRCSPRSGDLSVYWYQQSLDQGLQFLIQYYNGEERAKGNILERFSAQQFPDLHSELNLSSLELGDSALYFCASSAGGRYEKLFFGSGTQLSVL.

This clonotype was observed a few times. The DNA for the CDR3 is TGTGCCAGCAGCCTGAAGGTGACTCGAAACATTCAGTACTTC. This codes for CASSLKVTRNIQYF. This chain links TRBV7-8 with TRBJ2-4; D unresolved. The ends were cut back, 5 bases at V and 6 bases at J, with 14 bases in the middle. Per the germline V gene, CDR1 is SGHVS and CDR2 is FQNEAQ. The CDR3 runs 14 residues.

Ten or more counts support this clonotype. The chain carries TRBV2 and TRBJ2-7, with 8 nucleotides matching TRBD1. The CDR3 totals 11 residues. With 9 bases clipped from V and 7 bases from J, the junction kept 5 bases outside the gene matches. Germline lookup yields CDR1 SNHLY and CDR2 FYNNEI. CDR3 sequence: CASDRGREQYF. In DNA, the CDR3 is TGTGCCAGTGACAGGGGTAGGGAGCAGTACTTC.

The sample holds many counts of this clonotype. V usage is TRBV2 and J usage is TRBJ2-5, with D possibly TRBD1 on 5 matching bases. Gene TRBJ2-1 matches the end of the DNA better, so the J call may be wrong. This CDR3 comprises 13 residues. CDR1 is SNHLY and CDR2 is FYNNEI in the germline V gene. The CDR3 loop reads CASRSREENEQFF. The CDR3 DNA reads TGTGCCAGCAGGAGCAGGGAAGAAAATGAGCAGTTCTTC.

This clonotype has a count of ten or more. The chain links TRBV5-1 to TRBJ1-1; TRBD1 is a possible D gene (6 bases). Trimming removed 4 bases at V and 0 bases at J, with 22 bases between. There are 18 residues in the CDR3. Per germline, CDR1 SGHRS and CDR2 YFSETQ. CDR3 nucleotides: TGCGCCAGCAGCCGGGGCTGGGCGACAGGACCGTTGAACACTGAAGCTTTCTTT. Its translation is CASSRGWATGPLNTEAFF. Together with reference TRBV5-1 and TRBJ1-1, the CDR3 gives the full variable domain: KAGVTQTPRYLIKTRGQQVTLSCSPISGHRSVSWYQQTPGQGLQFLFEYFSETQRNKGNFPGRFSGRQFSNSRSEMNVSTLELGDSALYLCASSRGWATGPLNTEAFFGQGTRLTVV.

This clonotype occurred many times. The junction differs from germline at one of its ends, possibly a read error. The gene calls are TRBV5-1 and TRBJ1-2; D not certain. The CDR3 loop spans 16 amino acids. Germline CDR1 SGHRS, CDR2 YFSETQ. CDR3 in DNA: TGCGCCAGCAGCTTGAGTCTAGGCAGCCTAAACTTTGGCTACACCTTC. Protein sequence: CASSLSLGSLNFGYTF.

The genes are TRBV20-1 and TRBJ2-2; TRBD1 or TRBD2 may be the D gene (5 bases each). Deletions cut 1 base from V and 3 bases from J, with 9 bases between. Per germline, CDR1 DFQATT and CDR2 SNEGSKA (reference sequence). The CDR3 consists of 14 residues. CDR3 DNA: TGCAGTGCTAGAGGAGGGGCCCACACCGGGGAGCTGTTTTTT. Residues: CSARGGAHTGELFF.